The 2 T cell receptor beta chains given below trace back to one sample, sequenced in a study of blood T cell repertoires in COVID-19. Assay: immunoSEQ multiplex PCR; the TCRdb copy retains only in-frame clones and omits some. The table lists approximately 150,000 clones, around 84% of them singletons, with 17% in the top ten. The sample taken for sequencing was peripheral blood. The receptors derive from a woman older than 75 with acute or convalescent COVID-19.

V gene TRBV4-3 combines with J gene TRBJ1-2; D perhaps matches TRBD1 (5 bases). V lost 0 bases and J lost 6, with 14 bases in between. This CDR3 has 15 residues. Germline-derived CDR1 and CDR2 are LGHNA and YSLEER. CDR3 sequence: CASSQEMAGGNGYTF. DNA for the CDR3: TGCGCCAGCAGCCAAGAGATGGCGGGGGGGAATGGCTACACCTTC.

This clone was seen only a few times. This rearrangement joins TRBV7-8 to TRBJ1-6; a weak D match, TRBD1 (5 bases). Germline V gene sequence: CDR1 SGHVS, CDR2 FQNEAQ. The ends were cut back, 0 bases at V and 10 bases at J, with 13 bases in the middle. The CDR3 contains 15 residues. CDR3 nucleotide sequence: TGTGCCAGCAGCTTAGCGGGGGGGGTAGAGTCACCCCTCCACTTT. Its translation: CASSLAGGVESPLHF.